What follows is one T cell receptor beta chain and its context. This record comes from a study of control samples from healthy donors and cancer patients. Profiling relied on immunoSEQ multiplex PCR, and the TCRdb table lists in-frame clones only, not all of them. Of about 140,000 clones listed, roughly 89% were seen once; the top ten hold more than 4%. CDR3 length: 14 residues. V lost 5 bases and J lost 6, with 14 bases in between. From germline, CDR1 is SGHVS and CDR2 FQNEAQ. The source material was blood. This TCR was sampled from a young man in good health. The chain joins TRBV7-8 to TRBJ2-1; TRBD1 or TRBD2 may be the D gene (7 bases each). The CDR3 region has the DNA TGTGCCAGCAGCCAGGGGGGGAGGGCCAATGAGCAGTTCTTC. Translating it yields CASSQGGRANEQFF.